These 12 T cell receptor beta chains came from one sample sequenced in a study of lymphopenia after photon versus proton radiotherapy. Sequencing used immunoSEQ multiplex PCR; TCRdb keeps in-frame clones, though not all of them. The sample lists approximately 50,000 clones; around 83% were seen once. The sample here was peripheral blood, taken from a patient treated with photon-based radiotherapy. These receptors originate from a middle-aged man with gastric cancer.

The chain joins TRBV2 to TRBJ2-7; 12 positions agree with TRBD2. Trimming at V came to 2 bases and at J to 3 bases, leaving 5 bases not matched to a gene. The CDR3 extends over 16 amino acids. CDR1 is SNHLY and CDR2 is FYNNEI in the germline V gene. The CDR3 region is CASSEPWTSGDYEQYF. CDR3 sequence (DNA): TGTGCCAGCAGTGAACCCTGGACTAGCGGGGACTACGAGCAGTACTTC.

The V call is TRBV10-3, the J call TRBJ2-7, with TRBD1 identical over 7 bases. Germline trimming cut 6 bases from V and 0 bases from J; bases unmatched to any gene: 8. From germline, CDR1 is ENHRY and CDR2 SYGVKD. CDR3 length equals 15 residues. The CDR3 DNA follows: TGTGCCATCAGACCCGGGACAGCCAACTCCTACGAGCAGTACTTC. It is translated as CAIRPGTANSYEQYF.

This clone came up a few times. The chain carries TRBV25-1 and TRBJ2-2; D perhaps matches TRBD1 (6 bases). There are 13 residues in the CDR3. From germline, CDR1 is MGHDK and CDR2 SYGVNS. Trimming took 7 bases from V and 3 from J, leaving 9 bases between them. CDR3 DNA sequence: TGTGCCAGCAAAGGGGGTGACACCGGGGAGCTGTTTTTT. The encoded protein is CASKGGDTGELFF.

The rearrangement links TRBV28 to TRBJ1-2, with D possibly matching TRBD1 (5 bases). This CDR3 comprises 14 residues. Per the germline V gene, CDR1 is MDHEN and CDR2 is SYDVKM. Trimming took off 6 bases at V and 3 bases at J, with 14 bases between the two ends. The CDR3, as DNA: TGTGCCAGCAGCCCGTGGAGGGGAGACTATGGCTACACCTTC. It specifies CASSPWRGDYGYTF.

This clone was observed a handful of times. The rearrangement links TRBV27 to TRBJ2-1; 10 nucleotides agree with TRBD1. The V gene's germline CDR1 is MNHEY and CDR2 SMNVEV (reference sequence). V was clipped by 3 bases and J by 7 bases; unmatched bases: 3. This CDR3 contains 14 residues. The CDR3 sequence is CASSLGQGLNEQFF. CDR3 sequence (DNA): TGTGCCAGCAGTTTGGGACAGGGGCTGAATGAGCAGTTCTTC.

The chain couples TRBV10-2 to TRBJ1-2; TRBD1 is a possible D gene (6 bases). Per germline, CDR1 WSHSY and CDR2 SAAADI. The CDR3 is made up of 14 amino acids. Trimming stripped 6 bases from V and 0 bases from J, with 11 bases between. The CDR3 nucleotides read TGCGCCAGCAGCCCTGACAGGACTAACTATGGCTACACCTTC. Translation: CASSPDRTNYGYTF.

This chain links TRBV5-6 with TRBJ2-2, with D perhaps matching TRBD2 (5 bases). Germline assignment: CDR1 SGHDT and CDR2 YYEEEE. CDR3 size: 13 residues. V shed 1 base and J shed 6 bases, with 7 bases lying between them. The CDR3 DNA is TGTGCCAGCAGCTTGCCTAGCTCCGGGGAGCTGTTTTTT. Its translation is CASSLPSSGELFF.

CDR3 in amino acids: CASKYLAGVETQYF. The CDR3 bases are TGTGCCAGCAAATATCTAGCGGGAGTGGAGACCCAGTACTTC. The V and J genes are TRBV27 and TRBJ2-5; the match to TRBD2 covers 10 bases. In germline, CDR1 is MNHEY, CDR2 SMNVEV (reference sequence). This CDR3 comprises 14 residues. V trimming: 7 bases; J trimming: 5 bases; junction bases outside the gene matches: 7.

This clone was seen once. V and J are TRBV28 and TRBJ2-1; 7 bases map to TRBD2. CDR1 and CDR2 (germline): MDHEN, SYDVKM. V trimming: 6 bases; J trimming: 2 bases; junction bases outside the gene matches: 10. The CDR3 runs 16 residues. The DNA for the CDR3 is TGTGCCAGCAGCCCTCTCGAGGGAGGGACCTACAATGAGCAGTTCTTC. Its protein is CASSPLEGGTYNEQFF.

This clone was recorded a few times. The chain joins TRBV19 to TRBJ1-5; D ambiguous. Germline values: CDR1 LNHDA, CDR2 SQIVND (reference sequence). The CDR3 has 13 residues. Trimming removed 2 bases from V and 2 bases from J, with 4 bases in between. CDR3 amino acids: CASSITGNQPQHF. In nucleotides, the CDR3 is TGTGCCAGTAGTATAACAGGCAATCAGCCCCAGCATTTT.

The chain has TRBV29-1 and TRBJ2-7, with D tentatively TRBD2 (5 bases). This CDR3 spans 13 amino acids. The V end lost 0 bases, the J end lost 6 bases, and 12 bases lay between the germline ends. The V gene's germline CDR1 is SQVTM and CDR2 ANQGSEA. CDR3 nucleotides: TGCAGCGTTGAAGATTGGACGGGATCCGAGCAGTACTTC. Protein sequence: CSVEDWTGSEQYF.

This chain joins TRBV6-1 and TRBJ2-6; 7 nucleotides align to TRBD1. The CDR3 runs to 16 residues. CDR1 and CDR2 from the germline V gene are MNHNS and SASEGT. V lost 1 base, J lost 4 bases, and 4 bases stayed unmatched. CDR3 protein: CASSEDTGDGANVLTF. The CDR3 DNA follows: TGTGCCAGCAGTGAAGATACAGGGGACGGGGCCAACGTCCTGACTTTC.